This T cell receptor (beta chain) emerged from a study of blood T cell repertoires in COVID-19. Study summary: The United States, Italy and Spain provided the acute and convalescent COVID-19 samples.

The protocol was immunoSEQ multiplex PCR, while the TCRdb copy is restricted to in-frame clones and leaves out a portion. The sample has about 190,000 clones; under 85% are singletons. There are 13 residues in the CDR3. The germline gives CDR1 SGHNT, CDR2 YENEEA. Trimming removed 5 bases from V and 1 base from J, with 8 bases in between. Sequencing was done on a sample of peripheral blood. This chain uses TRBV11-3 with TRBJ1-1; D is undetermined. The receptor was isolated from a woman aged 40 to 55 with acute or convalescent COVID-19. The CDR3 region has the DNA TGTGCCAGCAGCCGGTCAGGGAACACTGAAGCTTTCTTT. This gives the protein CASSRSGNTEAFF.